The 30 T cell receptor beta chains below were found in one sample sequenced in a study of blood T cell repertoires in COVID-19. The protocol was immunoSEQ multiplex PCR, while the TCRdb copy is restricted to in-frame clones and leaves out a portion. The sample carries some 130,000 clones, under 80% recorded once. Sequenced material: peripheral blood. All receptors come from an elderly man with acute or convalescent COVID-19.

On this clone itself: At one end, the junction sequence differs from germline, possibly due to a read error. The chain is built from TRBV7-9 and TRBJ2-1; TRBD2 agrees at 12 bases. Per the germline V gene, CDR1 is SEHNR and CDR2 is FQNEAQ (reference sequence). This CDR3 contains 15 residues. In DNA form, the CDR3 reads TGCGCCAGCAGCCTAGCGGGGGGGGTAGTGGATGAGCAGTTCTTC. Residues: CASSLAGGVVDEQFF. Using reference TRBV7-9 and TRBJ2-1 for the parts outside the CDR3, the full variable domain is DTGVSQNPRHKITKRGQNVTFRCDPISEHNRLYWYRQTLGQGPEFLTYFQNEAQLEKSRLLSDRFSAERPKGSFSTLEIQRTEQGDSAMYLCASSLAGGVVDEQFFGPGTRLTVL.

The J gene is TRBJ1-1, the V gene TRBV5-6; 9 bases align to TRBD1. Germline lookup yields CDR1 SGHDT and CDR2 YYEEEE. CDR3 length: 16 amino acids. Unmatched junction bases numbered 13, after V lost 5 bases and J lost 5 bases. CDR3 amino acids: CASSLLTPGQGTEAFF. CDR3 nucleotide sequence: TGTGCCAGCAGTTTGTTAACTCCGGGACAGGGAACTGAAGCTTTCTTT.

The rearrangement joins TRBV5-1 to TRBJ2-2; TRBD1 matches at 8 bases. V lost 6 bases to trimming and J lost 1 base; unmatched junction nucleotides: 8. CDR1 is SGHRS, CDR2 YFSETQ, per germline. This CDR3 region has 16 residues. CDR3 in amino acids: CASIMDRVENTGELFF. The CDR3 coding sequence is TGCGCCAGCATTATGGACAGGGTGGAGAACACCGGGGAGCTGTTTTTT.

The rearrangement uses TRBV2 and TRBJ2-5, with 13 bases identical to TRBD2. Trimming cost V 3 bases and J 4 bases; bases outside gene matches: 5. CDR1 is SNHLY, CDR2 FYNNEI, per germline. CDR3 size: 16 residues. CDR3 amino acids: CASSETSGGFSETQYF. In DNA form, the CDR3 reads TGTGCCAGCAGTGAGACTAGCGGGGGGTTCTCAGAGACCCAGTACTTC.

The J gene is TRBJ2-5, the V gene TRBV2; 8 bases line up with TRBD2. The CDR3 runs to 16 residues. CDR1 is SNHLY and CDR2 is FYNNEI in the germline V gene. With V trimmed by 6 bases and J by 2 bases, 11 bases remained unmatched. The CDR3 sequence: CASSYLGGVGQETQYF. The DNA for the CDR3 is TGTGCCAGCAGCTACCTCGGGGGGGTAGGGCAAGAGACCCAGTACTTC.

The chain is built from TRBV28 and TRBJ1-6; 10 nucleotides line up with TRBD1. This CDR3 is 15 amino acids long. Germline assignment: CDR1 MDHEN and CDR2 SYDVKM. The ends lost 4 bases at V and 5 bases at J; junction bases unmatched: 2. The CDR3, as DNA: TGTGCCAGCAGTTCCGGACAGGGGGATAATTCACCCCTCCACTTT. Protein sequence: CASSSGQGDNSPLHF.

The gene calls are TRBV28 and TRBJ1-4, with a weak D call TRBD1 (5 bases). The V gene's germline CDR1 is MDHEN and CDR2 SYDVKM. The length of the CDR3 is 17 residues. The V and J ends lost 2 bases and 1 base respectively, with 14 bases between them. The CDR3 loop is CASSLPGYYGTNEKLFF. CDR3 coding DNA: TGTGCCAGCAGTTTACCAGGGTATTATGGAACTAATGAAAAACTGTTTTTT.

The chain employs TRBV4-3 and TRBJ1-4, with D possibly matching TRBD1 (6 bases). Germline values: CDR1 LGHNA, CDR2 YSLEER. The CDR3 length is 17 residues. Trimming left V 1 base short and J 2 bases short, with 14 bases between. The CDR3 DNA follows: TGCGCCAGCAGCCAAGTGGCCACACAGGGCACTAATGAAAAACTGTTTTTT. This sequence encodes CASSQVATQGTNEKLFF.

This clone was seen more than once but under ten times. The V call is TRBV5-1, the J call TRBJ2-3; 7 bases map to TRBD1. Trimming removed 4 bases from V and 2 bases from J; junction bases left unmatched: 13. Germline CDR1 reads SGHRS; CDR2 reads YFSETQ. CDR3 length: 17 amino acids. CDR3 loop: CASSPSSQGTTTDTQYF. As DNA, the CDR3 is TGCGCCAGCAGCCCAAGCTCACAGGGGACCACCACAGATACGCAGTATTTT.

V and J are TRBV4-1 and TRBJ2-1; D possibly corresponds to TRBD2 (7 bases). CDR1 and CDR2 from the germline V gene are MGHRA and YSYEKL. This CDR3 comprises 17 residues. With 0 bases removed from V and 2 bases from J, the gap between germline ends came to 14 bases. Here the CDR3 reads CASSQDRGGSAYNEQFF. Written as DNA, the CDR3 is TGCGCCAGCAGCCAAGACCGCGGGGGCAGCGCCTACAATGAGCAGTTCTTC.

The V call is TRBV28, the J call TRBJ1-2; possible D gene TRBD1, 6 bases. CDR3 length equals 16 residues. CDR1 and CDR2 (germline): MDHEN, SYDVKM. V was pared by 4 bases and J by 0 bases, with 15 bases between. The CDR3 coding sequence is TGTGCCAGCAGTTCAGCCGGGACACAAACTAACTATGGCTACACCTTC. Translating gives CASSSAGTQTNYGYTF.

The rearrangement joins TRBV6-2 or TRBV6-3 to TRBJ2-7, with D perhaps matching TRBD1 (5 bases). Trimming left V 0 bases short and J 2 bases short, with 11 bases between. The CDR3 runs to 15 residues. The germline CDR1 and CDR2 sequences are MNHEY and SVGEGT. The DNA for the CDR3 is TGTGCCAGCAGTTACTCGGCAGGGAACCCCTACGAGCAGTACTTC. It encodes CASSYSAGNPYEQYF.

In DNA, the CDR3 is TGTGCCAGCAGCTTCGAGGGCAGAACTTCCTACGAGCAGTACTTC. Translating gives CASSFEGRTSYEQYF. The V gene is TRBV5-8, the J gene TRBJ2-7, with TRBD2 as a possible D gene (5 bases). Germline CDR1 is SGHTS and CDR2 is YDEGEE. V shed 2 bases and J shed 1 base, with 13 bases lying between them. The CDR3 has 15 residues.

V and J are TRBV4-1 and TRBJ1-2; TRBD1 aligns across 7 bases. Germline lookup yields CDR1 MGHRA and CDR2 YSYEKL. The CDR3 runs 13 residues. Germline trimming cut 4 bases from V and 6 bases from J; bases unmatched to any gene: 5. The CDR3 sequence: CASSRRGGDGYTF. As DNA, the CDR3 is TGCGCCAGCAGCCGGCGAGGGGGCGATGGCTACACCTTC.

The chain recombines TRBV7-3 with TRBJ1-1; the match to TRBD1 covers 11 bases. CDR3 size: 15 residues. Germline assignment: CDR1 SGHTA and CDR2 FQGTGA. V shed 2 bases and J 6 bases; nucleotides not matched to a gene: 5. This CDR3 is CASSLLGTGGSEAFF. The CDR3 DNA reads TGTGCCAGCAGCTTATTGGGGACAGGGGGTTCTGAAGCTTTCTTT.

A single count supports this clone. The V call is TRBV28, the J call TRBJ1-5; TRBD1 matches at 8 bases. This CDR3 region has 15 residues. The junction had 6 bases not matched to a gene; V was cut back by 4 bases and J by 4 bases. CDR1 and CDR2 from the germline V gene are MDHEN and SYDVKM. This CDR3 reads CASSYRGVVNQPQHF. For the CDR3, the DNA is TGTGCCAGCAGTTACAGGGGGGTGGTTAATCAGCCCCAGCATTTT.

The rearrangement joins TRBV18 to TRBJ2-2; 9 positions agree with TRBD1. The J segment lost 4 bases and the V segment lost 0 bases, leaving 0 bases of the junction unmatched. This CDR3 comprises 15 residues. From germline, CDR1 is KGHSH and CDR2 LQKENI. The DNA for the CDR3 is TGTGCCAGCTCACCACCGACAGGGGGCACCGGGGAGCTGTTTTTT. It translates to CASSPPTGGTGELFF.

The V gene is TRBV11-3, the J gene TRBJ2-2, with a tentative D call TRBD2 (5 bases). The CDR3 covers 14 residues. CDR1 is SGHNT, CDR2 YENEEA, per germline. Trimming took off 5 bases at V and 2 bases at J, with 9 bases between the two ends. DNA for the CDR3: TGTGCCAGCAGCATGGACTCTAACACCGGGGAGCTGTTTTTT. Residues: CASSMDSNTGELFF.

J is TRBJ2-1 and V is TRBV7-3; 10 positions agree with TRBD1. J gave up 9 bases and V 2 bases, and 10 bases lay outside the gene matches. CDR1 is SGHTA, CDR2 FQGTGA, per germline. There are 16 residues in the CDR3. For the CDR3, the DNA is TGTGCCAGCAGCTTATTTAGAGGACAGGGGGAGGGTGAGCAGTTCTTC. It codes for CASSLFRGQGEGEQFF.

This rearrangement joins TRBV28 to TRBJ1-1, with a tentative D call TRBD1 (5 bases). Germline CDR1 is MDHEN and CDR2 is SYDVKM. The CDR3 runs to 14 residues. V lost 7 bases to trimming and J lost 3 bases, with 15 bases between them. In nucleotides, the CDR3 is TGTGCCAGCAAGCAAGGAGGGGCGGACACTGAAGCTTTCTTT. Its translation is CASKQGGADTEAFF. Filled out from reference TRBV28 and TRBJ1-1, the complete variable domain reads DVKVTQSSRYLVKRTGEKVFLECVQDMDHENMFWYRQDPGLGLRLIYFSYDVKMKEKGDIPEGYSVSREKKERFSLILESASTNQTSMYLCASKQGGADTEAFFGQGTRLTVV.

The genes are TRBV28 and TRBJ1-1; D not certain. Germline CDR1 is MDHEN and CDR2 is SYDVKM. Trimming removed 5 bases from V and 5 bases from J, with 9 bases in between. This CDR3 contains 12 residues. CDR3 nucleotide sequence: TGTGCCAGCAGTCCCTTGGAGACTGAAGCTTTCTTT. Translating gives CASSPLETEAFF.

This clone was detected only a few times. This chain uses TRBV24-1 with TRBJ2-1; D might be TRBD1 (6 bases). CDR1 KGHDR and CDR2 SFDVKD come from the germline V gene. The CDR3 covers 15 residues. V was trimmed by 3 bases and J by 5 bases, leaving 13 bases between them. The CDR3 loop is CATSDVGAADNEQFF. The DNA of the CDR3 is TGTGCCACCAGTGATGTGGGGGCGGCCGACAATGAGCAGTTCTTC.

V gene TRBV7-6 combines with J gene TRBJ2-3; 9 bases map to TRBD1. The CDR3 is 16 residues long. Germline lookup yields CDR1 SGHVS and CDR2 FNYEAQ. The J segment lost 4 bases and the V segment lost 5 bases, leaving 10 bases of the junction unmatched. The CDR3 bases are TGTGCCAGCAGCCCCCCCATGGGACAGGGCGCAGATACGCAGTATTTT. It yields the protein CASSPPMGQGADTQYF.

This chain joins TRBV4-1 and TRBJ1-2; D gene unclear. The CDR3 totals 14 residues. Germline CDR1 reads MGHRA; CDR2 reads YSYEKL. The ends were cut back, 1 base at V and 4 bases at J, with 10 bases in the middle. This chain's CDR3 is CASSQVSPGYGYTF. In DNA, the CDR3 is TGCGCCAGCAGCCAAGTCTCCCCCGGCTATGGCTACACCTTC.

This CDR3 reads CASSPGQGGEKLFF. CDR3 DNA sequence: TGTGCCAGCAGCCCGGGACAGGGTGGTGAAAAACTGTTTTTT. This chain uses TRBV3-1 (or the pseudogene TRBV3-2) with TRBJ1-4, with 9 bases that match TRBD1. Per germline, CDR1 LGHDT and CDR2 YNNKEL (reference sequence). Losses at the gene ends were 4 bases for V and 7 bases for J; bases not matched to a gene: 4. The CDR3 has 14 amino acids.

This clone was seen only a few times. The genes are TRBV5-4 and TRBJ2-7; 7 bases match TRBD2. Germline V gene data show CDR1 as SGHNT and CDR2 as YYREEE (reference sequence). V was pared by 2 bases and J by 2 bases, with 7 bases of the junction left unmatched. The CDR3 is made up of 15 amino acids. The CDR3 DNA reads TGTGCCAGCAGCTTAACCGGGACTATACCCTACGAGCAGTACTTC. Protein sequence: CASSLTGTIPYEQYF.

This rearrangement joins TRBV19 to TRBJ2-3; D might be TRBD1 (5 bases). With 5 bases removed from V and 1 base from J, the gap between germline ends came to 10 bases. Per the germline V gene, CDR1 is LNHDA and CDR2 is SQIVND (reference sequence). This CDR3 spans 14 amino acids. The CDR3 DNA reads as TGTGCCAGTAGTGTCAGGGTCGGCACAGATACGCAGTATTTT. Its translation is CASSVRVGTDTQYF.

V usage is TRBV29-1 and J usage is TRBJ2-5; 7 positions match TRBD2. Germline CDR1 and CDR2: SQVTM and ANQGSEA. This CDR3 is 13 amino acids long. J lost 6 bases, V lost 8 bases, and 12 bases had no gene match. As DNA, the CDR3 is TGCAGCTCCCGTGGGGGGGACGGGAAGACCCAGTACTTC. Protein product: CSSRGGDGKTQYF.

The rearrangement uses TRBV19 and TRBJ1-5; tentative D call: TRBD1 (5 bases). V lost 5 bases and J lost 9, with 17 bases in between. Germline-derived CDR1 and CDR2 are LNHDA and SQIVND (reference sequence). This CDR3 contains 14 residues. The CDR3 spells CASSLGGGYLPQHF. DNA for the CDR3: TGTGCCAGTAGTCTTGGGGGGGGGTACCTGCCCCAGCATTTT. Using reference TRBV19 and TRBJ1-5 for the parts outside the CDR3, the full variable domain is DGGITQSPKYLFRKEGQNVTLSCEQNLNHDAMYWYRQDPGQGLRLIYYSQIVNDFQKGDIAEGYSVSREKKESFPLTVTSAQKNPTAFYLCASSLGGGYLPQHFGDGTRLSIL.

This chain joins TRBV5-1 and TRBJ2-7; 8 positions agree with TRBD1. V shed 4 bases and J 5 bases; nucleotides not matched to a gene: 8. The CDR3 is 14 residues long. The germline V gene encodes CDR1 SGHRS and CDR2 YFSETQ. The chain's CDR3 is CASSPDRGGDEQYF. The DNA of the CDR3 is TGCGCCAGCAGCCCTGACAGGGGAGGCGACGAGCAGTACTTC.